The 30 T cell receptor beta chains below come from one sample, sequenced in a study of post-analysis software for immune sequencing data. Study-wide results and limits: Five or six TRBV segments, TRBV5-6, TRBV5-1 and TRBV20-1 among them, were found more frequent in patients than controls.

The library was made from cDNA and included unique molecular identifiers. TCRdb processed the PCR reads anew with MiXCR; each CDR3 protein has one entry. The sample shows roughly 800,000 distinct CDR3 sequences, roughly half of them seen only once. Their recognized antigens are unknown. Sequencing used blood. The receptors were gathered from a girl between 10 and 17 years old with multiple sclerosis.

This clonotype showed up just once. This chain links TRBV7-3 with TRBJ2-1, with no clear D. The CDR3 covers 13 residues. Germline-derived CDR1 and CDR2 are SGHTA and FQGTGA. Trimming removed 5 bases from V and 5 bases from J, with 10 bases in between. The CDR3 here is CASSTYPNNEQFF. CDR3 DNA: TGTGCCAGCAGCACCTACCCGAACAATGAGCAGTTCTTC.

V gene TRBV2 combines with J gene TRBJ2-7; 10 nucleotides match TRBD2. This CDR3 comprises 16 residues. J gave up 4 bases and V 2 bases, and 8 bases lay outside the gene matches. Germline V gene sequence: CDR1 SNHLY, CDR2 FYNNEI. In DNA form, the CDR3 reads TGTGCCAGCAGTGAAAAAAGGGCTAGCGGGGGATACGAGCAGTACTTC. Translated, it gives CASSEKRASGGYEQYF.

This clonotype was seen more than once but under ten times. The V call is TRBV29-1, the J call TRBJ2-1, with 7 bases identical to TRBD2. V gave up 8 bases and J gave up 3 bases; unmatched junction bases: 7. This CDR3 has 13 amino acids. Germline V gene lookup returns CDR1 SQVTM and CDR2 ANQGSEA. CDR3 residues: CSLRTRDYNEQFF. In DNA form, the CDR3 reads TGCAGCCTCCGGACTAGAGACTACAATGAGCAGTTCTTC.

The CDR3 bases are TGCAGTGCTAGAGATAAGGGGACAGGGATCTATGGCTACACCTTC. Protein sequence: CSARDKGTGIYGYTF. The genes are TRBV20-1 and TRBJ1-2; 9 nucleotides align to TRBD1. Germline V gene sequence: CDR1 DFQATT, CDR2 SNEGSKA (reference sequence). Germline trimming cut 0 bases from V and 4 bases from J; bases unmatched to any gene: 6. The CDR3 is made up of 15 amino acids.

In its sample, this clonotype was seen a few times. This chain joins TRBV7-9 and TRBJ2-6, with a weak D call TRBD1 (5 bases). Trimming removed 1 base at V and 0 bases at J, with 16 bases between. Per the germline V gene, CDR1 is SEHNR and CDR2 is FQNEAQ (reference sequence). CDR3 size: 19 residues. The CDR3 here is CASSLGSAGKHSGANVLTF. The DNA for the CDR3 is TGTGCCAGCAGCTTAGGGTCGGCAGGGAAGCACTCTGGGGCCAACGTCCTGACTTTC.

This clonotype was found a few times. The CDR3 spells CASTQRGRAYGEKLFF. Here the CDR3 DNA reads TGTGCCAGCACCCAACGGGGCAGGGCATATGGTGAAAAACTGTTTTTT. The chain employs TRBV7-9 and TRBJ1-4, with D possibly matching TRBD1 (5 bases). The V and J ends lost 7 bases and 7 bases respectively, with 22 bases between them. The CDR3 is 16 residues long. Per germline, CDR1 SEHNR and CDR2 FQNEAQ (reference sequence).

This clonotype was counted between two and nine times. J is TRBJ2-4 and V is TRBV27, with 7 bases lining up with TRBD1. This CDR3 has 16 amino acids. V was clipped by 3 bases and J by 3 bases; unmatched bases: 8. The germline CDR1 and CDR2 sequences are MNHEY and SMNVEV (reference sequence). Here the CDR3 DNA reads TGTGCCAGCAGTTTCCTGACAGGGCCCCTCAAAAACATTCAGTACTTC. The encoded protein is CASSFLTGPLKNIQYF.

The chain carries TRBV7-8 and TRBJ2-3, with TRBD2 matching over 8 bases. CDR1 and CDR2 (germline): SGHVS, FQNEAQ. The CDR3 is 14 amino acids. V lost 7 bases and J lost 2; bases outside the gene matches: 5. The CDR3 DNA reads TGTGCCAGCATCCTCGGGGGGGACACAGATACGCAGTATTTT. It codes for CASILGGDTDTQYF.

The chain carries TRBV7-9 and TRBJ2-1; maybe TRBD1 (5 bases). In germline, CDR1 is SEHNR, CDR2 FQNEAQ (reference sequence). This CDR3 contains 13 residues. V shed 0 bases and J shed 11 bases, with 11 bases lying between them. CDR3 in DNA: TGTGCCAGCAGCTTAGCCGGTCAGGGCAAGCAGTTCTTC. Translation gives CASSLAGQGKQFF.

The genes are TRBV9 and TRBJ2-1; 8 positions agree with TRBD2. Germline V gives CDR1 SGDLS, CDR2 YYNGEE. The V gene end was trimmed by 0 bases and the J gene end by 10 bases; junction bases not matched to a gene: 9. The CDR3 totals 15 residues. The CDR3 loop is CASSVGSGDSYEQFF. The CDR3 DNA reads TGTGCCAGCAGCGTAGGTAGCGGGGACTCCTACGAGCAGTTCTTC.

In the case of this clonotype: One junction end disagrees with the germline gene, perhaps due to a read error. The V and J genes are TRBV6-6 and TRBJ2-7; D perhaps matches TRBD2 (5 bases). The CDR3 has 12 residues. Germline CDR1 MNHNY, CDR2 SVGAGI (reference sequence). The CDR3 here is CASSYEGYGQYF. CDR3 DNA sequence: TGTGCCAGCAGTTACGAGGGATACGGGCAGTACTTC.

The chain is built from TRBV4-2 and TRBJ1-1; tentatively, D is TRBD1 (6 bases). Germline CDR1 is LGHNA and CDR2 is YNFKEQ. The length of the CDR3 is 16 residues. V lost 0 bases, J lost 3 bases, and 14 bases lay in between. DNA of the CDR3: TGTGCCAGCAGCCAAGAAAACGGGGGCAGATACACTGAAGCTTTCTTT. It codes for CASSQENGGRYTEAFF.

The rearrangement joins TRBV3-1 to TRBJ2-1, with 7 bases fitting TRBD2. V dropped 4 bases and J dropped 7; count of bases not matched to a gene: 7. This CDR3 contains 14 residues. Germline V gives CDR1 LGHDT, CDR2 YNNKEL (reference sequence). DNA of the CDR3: TGTGCCAGCAGCCCAGGGAGGGTGGGAAATGAGCAGTTCTTC. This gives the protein CASSPGRVGNEQFF.

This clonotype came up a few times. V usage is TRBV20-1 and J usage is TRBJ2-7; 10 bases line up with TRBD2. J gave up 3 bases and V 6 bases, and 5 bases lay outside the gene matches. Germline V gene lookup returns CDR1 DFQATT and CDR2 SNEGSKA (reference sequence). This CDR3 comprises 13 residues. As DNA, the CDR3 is TGCAGTGCGGAGCGGGAGGGGTACTACGAGCAGTACTTC. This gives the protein CSAEREGYYEQYF.

Here the CDR3 DNA reads TGTGCCAGCATCAGACAGGGGGGATACTACGAGCAGTACTTC. Amino acids: CASIRQGGYYEQYF. The chain has TRBV2 and TRBJ2-7, with 9 nucleotides matching TRBD1. Germline loops: CDR1 SNHLY, CDR2 FYNNEI. The CDR3 consists of 14 residues. The trim removed 7 bases at V and 3 bases at J, leaving 7 bases unmatched.

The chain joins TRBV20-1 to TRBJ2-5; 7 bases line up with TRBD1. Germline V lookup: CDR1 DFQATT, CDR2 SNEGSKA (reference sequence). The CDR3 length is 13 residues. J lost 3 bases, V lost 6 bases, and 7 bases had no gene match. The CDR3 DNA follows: TGCAGTGCCGCGTCAACAGGGGAAGAGACCCAGTACTTC. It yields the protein CSAASTGEETQYF.

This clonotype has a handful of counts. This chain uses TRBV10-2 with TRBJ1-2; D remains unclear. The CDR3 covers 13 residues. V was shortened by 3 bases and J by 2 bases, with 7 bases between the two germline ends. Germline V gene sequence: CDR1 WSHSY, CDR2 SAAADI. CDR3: CASSDTANYGYTF. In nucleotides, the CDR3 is TGCGCCAGCAGTGATACGGCGAACTATGGCTACACCTTC.

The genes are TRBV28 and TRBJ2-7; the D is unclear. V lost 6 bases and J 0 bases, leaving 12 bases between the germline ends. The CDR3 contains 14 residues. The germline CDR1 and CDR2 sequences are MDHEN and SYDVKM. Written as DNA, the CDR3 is TGTGCCAGCAGATACGCCGGGTCCTCCTACGAGCAGTACTTC. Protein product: CASRYAGSSYEQYF.

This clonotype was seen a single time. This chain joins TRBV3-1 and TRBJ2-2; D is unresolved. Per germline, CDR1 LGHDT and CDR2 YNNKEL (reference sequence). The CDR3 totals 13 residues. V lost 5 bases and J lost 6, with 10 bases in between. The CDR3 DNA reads TGTGCCAGCAGCTATAACGTCCCCGGGGAGCTGTTTTTT. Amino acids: CASSYNVPGELFF.

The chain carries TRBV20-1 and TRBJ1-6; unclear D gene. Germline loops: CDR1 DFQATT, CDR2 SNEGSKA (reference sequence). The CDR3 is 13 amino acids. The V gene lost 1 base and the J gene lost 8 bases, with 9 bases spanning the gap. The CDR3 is CSARGGGDSPLHF. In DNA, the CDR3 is TGCAGTGCTAGAGGAGGTGGGGATTCACCCCTCCACTTT.

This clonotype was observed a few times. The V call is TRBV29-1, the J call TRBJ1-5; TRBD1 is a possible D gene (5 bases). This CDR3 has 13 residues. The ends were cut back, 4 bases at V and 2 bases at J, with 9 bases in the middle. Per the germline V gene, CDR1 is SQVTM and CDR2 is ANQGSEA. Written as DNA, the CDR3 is TGCAGCGTTGCCCAGGGTGGCAATCAGCCCCAGCATTTT. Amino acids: CSVAQGGNQPQHF.

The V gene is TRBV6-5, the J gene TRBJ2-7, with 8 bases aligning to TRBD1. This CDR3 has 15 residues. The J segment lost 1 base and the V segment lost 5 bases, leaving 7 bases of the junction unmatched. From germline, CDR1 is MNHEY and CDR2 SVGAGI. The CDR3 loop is CASSGPGQASYEQYF. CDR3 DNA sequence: TGTGCCAGCAGTGGCCCGGGACAGGCGTCCTACGAGCAGTACTTC.

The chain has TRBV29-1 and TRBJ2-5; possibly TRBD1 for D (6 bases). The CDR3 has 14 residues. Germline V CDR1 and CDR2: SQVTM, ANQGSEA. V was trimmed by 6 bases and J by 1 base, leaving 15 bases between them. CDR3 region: CSVAPRQVQETQYF. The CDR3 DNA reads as TGCAGCGTGGCCCCCCGACAGGTCCAAGAGACCCAGTACTTC. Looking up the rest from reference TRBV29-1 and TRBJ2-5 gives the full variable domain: SAVISQKPSRDICQRGTSLTIQCQVDSQVTMMFWYRQQPGQSLTLIATANQGSEATYESGFVIDKFPISRPNLTFSTLTVSNMSPEDSSIYLCSVAPRQVQETQYFGPGTRLLVL.

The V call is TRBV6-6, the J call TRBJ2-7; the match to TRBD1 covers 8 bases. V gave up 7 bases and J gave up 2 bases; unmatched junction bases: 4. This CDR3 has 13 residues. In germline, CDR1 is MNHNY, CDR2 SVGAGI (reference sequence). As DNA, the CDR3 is TGTGCCAGCAACAGGGGGGTGACCTACGAGCAGTACTTC. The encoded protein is CASNRGVTYEQYF.

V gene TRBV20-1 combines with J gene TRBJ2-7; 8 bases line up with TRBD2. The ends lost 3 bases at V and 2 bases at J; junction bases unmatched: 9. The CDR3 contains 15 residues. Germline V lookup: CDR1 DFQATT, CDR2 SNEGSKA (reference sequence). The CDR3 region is CSARGSGSLTYEQYF. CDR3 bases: TGCAGTGCTAGGGGGAGCGGGAGCCTTACCTACGAGCAGTACTTC.

CDR3 DNA sequence: TGCAGTGCGCCGACAGGGACGAACACTGAAGCTTTCTTT. This gives the protein CSAPTGTNTEAFF. This chain connects TRBV20-1 to TRBJ1-1; 7 bases agree with TRBD1. In germline, CDR1 is DFQATT, CDR2 SNEGSKA (reference sequence). The V and J ends lost 6 bases and 1 base, in that order; junction bases with no gene match: 5. The CDR3 has 13 residues.

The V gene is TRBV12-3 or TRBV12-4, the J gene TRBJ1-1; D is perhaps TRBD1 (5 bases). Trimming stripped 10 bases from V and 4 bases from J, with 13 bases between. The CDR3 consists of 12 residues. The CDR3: CATVGLITEAFF. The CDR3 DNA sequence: TGTGCCACCGTGGGGCTAATCACTGAAGCTTTCTTT.

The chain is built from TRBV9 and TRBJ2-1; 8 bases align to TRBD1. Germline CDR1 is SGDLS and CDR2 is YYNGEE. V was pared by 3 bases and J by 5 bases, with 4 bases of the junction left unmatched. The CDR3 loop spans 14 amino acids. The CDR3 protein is CASSGTGWDNEQFF. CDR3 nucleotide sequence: TGTGCCAGCAGCGGGACAGGGTGGGACAATGAGCAGTTCTTC. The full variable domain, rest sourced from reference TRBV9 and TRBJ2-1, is DSGVTQTPKHLITATGQRVTLRCSPRSGDLSVYWYQQSLDQGLQFLIQYYNGEERAKGNILERFSAQQFPDLHSELNLSSLELGDSALYFCASSGTGWDNEQFFGPGTRLTVL.

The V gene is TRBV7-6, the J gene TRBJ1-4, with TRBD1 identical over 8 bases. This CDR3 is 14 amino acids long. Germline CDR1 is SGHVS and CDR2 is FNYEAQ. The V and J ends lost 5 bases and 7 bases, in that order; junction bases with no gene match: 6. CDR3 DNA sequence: TGTGCCAGCAGCGCAGACAGGGGAGGTGAAAAACTGTTTTTT. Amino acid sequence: CASSADRGGEKLFF.

Here the CDR3 reads CSTDTEAFF. CDR3 sequence (DNA): TGCAGCACCGACACTGAAGCTTTCTTT. The rearrangement joins TRBV29-1 to TRBJ1-1; D remains unclear. Per the germline V gene, CDR1 is SQVTM and CDR2 is ANQGSEA. This CDR3 is 9 amino acids long. V shed 8 bases and J shed 3 bases, with 4 bases lying between them. The whole variable domain, remainder taken from reference TRBV29-1 and TRBJ1-1, is SAVISQKPSRDICQRGTSLTIQCQVDSQVTMMFWYRQQPGQSLTLIATANQGSEATYESGFVIDKFPISRPNLTFSTLTVSNMSPEDSSIYLCSTDTEAFFGQGTRLTVV.